This T cell receptor (beta chain) derives from a study of T cell responses to AZD1222 COVID-19 vaccine. Study-level information: Pooled in the analysis were second doses at about 4 or about 12 weeks.

The germline gives CDR1 ENHRY, CDR2 SYGVKD. The ends were cut back, 1 base at V and 6 bases at J, with 10 bases in the middle. The CDR3 extends over 14 amino acids. On this clone itself: The antigen is undetermined.

TCRdb's copy holds only in-frame clones and misses some; the assay was immunoSEQ multiplex PCR. The profile covers around 140,000 clones, with 70% to 90% appearing a single time and around 8% taken by the ten largest. Study-wide results and limits: Females outnumbered males among donors, who were mostly white British; clonal diversity was possibly underestimated. An increase in Spike-specific TCR breadth and depth was observed after two AZD1222 doses.

This sample comprised peripheral blood, obtained on day 0 of AZD1222 vaccination. The TCR originated in an adult in good health. This chain uses TRBV10-3 with TRBJ2-1; D gene unclear. Written as DNA, the CDR3 is TGTGCCATCAGTGAGTTGACTCCCCCCAATGAGCAGTTCTTC. Translating gives CAISELTPPNEQFF.